These 13 T cell receptor beta chains share one sample of origin, sequenced in a study of monozygotic twins with inflammatory bowel disease. After re-calling the 5' RACE reads, TCRdb lists one entry per CDR3 protein, DNA absent. This listing includes a few hundred thousand distinct CDR3 sequences. Sequencing input: blood. The origin of the receptors is a human donor with ulcerative colitis or Crohn's disease, or a healthy co-twin of an affected twin (not recorded which).

The chain employs TRBV12-3 or TRBV12-4 and TRBJ2-1; TCRdb reports TRBD2, a call that lacks DNA to check it against. This CDR3 spans 19 amino acids. This CDR3 is CASSTLLPRLAGNYNEQFF.

The chain couples TRBV7-9 to TRBJ1-1. The CDR3 is 11 residues long. CDR1 and CDR2 from the germline V gene are SEHNR and FQNEAQ (reference sequence). CDR3 loop: CASSLMNEAFF.

The chain carries TRBV7-3 and TRBJ2-7; TCRdb designates TRBD1, a call that cannot be tested without DNA. The CDR3 runs 13 residues. The germline V gene encodes CDR1 SGHTA and CDR2 FQGTGA. The CDR3 sequence: CASSSGTVREQYF. Based on the CDR3 plus reference TRBV7-3 and TRBJ2-7, the full variable domain is GAGVSQTPSNKVTEKGKYVELRCDPISGHTALYWYRQSLGQGPEFLIYFQGTGAADDSGLPNDRFFAVRPEGSVSTLKIQRTERGDSAVYLCASSSGTVREQYFGPGTRLTVT.

The genes are TRBV6-5 and TRBJ2-3; checking the TCRdb D call of TRBD2 is not possible without DNA. Germline V gene data show CDR1 as MNHEY and CDR2 as SVGAGI. The CDR3 sequence is 16 residues long. This CDR3 reads CASSYLRGTSTDTQYF.

The J gene is TRBJ2-3, the V gene TRBV7-9; absent DNA, TCRdb's TRBD1 call cannot be checked. Germline V lookup: CDR1 SEHNR, CDR2 FQNEAQ (reference sequence). This CDR3 contains 16 residues. CDR3 sequence reads: CASSPPGGDVTDTQYF.

The J gene is TRBJ2-7, the V gene TRBV27. Germline V CDR1 and CDR2: MNHEY, SMNVEV (reference sequence). The CDR3 runs 15 residues. CDR3: CASSLYNQGSYEQYF.

This rearrangement joins TRBV12-3 or TRBV12-4 to TRBJ1-1. The CDR3 runs 12 residues. The CDR3 sequence: CASSFSYTEAFF.

The rearrangement joins TRBV4-3 to TRBJ2-7. CDR1 and CDR2 from the germline V gene are LGHNA and YSLEER. This CDR3 is built from 13 residues. The CDR3 region is CASSQVVGYEQYF.

CDR3: CASSGGPSYNSPLHF. The chain joins TRBV9 to TRBJ1-6; with no DNA, the TCRdb D assignment of TRBD1 cannot be verified. The CDR3 runs to 15 residues. Germline V gene sequence: CDR1 SGDLS, CDR2 YYNGEE.

The J gene is TRBJ2-1, the V gene TRBV18; TCRdb calls TRBD1, which cannot be checked without DNA. From germline, CDR1 is KGHSH and CDR2 LQKENI. The CDR3 spans 14 residues. The chain's CDR3 is CASSPLQGSNEQFF.

The chain joins TRBV28 to TRBJ2-1; lacking DNA, the TRBD1 call made by TCRdb goes unchecked. This CDR3 region has 15 residues. Germline lookup yields CDR1 MDHEN and CDR2 SYDVKM. The CDR3: CASSTGGASYNEQFF.

The rearrangement joins TRBV4-2 to TRBJ2-3; without DNA, the TCRdb call of TRBD1 cannot be checked. This CDR3 is 16 amino acids long. The V gene's germline CDR1 is LGHNA and CDR2 YNFKEQ. CDR3 region: CASSLPLTGEVDRQYF.

The chain links TRBV5-1 to TRBJ1-2; as DNA is missing, the TRBD1 call by TCRdb cannot be tested. Germline loops: CDR1 SGHRS, CDR2 YFSETQ. This CDR3 is 18 amino acids long. The CDR3 region is CASSRGTGDPISDYGYTF.